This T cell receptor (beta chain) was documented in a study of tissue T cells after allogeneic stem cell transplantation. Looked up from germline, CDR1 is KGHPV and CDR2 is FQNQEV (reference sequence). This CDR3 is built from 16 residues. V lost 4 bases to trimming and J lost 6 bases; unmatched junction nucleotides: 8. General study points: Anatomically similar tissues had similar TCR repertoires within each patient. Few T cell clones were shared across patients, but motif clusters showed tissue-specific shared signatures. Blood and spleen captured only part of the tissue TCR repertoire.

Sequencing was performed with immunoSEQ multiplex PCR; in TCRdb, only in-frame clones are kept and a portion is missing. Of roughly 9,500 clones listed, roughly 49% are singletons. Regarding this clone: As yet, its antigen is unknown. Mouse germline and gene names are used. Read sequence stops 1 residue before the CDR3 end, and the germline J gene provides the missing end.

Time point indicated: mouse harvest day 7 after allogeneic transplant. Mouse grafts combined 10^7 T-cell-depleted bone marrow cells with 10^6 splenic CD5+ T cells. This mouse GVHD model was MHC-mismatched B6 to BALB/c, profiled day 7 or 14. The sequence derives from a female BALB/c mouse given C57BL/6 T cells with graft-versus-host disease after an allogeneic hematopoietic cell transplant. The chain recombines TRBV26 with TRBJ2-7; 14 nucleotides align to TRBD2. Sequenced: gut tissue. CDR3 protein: CASSRPGLGGRGEQYF. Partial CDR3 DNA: TGTGCCAGCAGTCGACCGGGACTGGGGGGGCGCGGTGAACAGTAC.